This record covers a single T cell receptor (beta chain). Its antigen is unknown. TCRdb's table, derived via immunoSEQ multiplex PCR, lists solely in-frame clones and lacks some. In the table there are about 78,000 clones, nearly 85% of which are singletons. This specimen comes from a study of T cell responses to AZD1222 COVID-19 vaccine. Study overall: Second-dose groups at about 4 or about 12 weeks were pooled. General study findings and limits: The donor group comprised mostly white British people and more females; the analysis possibly underestimated clonal diversity. Nearly half of the spike-specific TCRs reportedly recognize variant regions that carry no mutations.

The receptor was derived from an adult in good health. Here the sequenced sample was peripheral blood, taken on day 0 of AZD1222 vaccination.

CDR3 sequence reads: CASAPRILVYEQYF. In DNA, the CDR3 is TGTGCCAGCGCTCCCCGAATTTTGGTCTACGAGCAGTACTTC. The chain recombines TRBV2 with TRBJ2-7; D is undetermined. This CDR3 is 14 amino acids long. The V end lost 8 bases, the J end lost 3 bases, and 17 bases lay between the germline ends. The germline CDR1 and CDR2 sequences are SNHLY and FYNNEI.